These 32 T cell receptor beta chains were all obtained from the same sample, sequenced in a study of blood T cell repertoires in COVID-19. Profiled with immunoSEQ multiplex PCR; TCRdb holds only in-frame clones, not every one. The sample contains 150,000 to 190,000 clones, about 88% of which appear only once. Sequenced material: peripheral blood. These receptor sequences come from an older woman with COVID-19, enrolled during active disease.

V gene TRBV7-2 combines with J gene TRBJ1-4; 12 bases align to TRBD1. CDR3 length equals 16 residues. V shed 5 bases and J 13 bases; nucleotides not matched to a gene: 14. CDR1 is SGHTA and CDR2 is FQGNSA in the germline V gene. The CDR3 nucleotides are TGTGCCAGCAGCAGCCACGGGACAGGGGGCGCGTATGGACTGTTTTTT. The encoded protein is CASSSHGTGGAYGLFF.

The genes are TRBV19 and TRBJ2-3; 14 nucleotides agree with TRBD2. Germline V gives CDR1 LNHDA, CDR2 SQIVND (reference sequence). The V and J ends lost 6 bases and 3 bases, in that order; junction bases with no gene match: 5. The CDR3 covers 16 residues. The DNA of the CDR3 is TGTGCCAGTAGGCTGACTAGCGGGGGGGTGACAGATACGCAGTATTTT. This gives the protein CASRLTSGGVTDTQYF.

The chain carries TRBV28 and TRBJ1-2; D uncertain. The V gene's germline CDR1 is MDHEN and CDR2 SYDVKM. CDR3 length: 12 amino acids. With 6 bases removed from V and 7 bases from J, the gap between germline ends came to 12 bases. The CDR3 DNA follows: TGTGCCAGCAGGCCCGGGTTCCGTGGCTACACCTTC. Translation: CASRPGFRGYTF.

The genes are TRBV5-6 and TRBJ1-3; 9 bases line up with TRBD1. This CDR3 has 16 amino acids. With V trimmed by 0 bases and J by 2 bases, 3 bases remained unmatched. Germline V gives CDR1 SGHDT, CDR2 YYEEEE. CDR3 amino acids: CASSLVRTGAGNTIYF. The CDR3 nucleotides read TGTGCCAGCAGCTTGGTTCGGACAGGGGCTGGAAACACCATATATTTT.

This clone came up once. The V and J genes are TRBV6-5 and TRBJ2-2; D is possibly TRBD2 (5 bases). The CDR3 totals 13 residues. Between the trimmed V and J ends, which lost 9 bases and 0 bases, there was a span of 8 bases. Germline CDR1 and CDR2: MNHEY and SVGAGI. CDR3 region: CASKGANTGELFF. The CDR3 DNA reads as TGTGCCAGTAAGGGAGCGAACACCGGGGAGCTGTTTTTT.

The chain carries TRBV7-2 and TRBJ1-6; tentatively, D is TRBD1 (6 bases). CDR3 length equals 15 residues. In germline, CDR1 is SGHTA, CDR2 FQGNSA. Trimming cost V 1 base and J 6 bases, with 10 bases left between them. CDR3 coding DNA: TGTGCCAGCAGCTTAGGAGGGACAACTAATTCACCCCTCCACTTT. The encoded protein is CASSLGGTTNSPLHF.

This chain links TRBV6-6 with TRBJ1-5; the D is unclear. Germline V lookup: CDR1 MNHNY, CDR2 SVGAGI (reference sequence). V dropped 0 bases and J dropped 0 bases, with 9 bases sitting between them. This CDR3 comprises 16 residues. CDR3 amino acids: CASSYSTGNSNQPQHF. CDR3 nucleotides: TGTGCCAGCAGTTACTCGACGGGGAATAGCAATCAGCCCCAGCATTTT.

Here the CDR3 DNA reads TGTGCCGAACAGGGGTCGAACACCGGGGAGCTGTTTTTT. It is translated as CAEQGSNTGELFF. The genes are TRBV7-8 and TRBJ2-2, with 7 positions matching TRBD1. Losses at the gene ends were 11 bases for V and 0 bases for J; bases not matched to a gene: 3. The length of the CDR3 is 13 residues. Germline V gene data show CDR1 as SGHVS and CDR2 as FQNEAQ.

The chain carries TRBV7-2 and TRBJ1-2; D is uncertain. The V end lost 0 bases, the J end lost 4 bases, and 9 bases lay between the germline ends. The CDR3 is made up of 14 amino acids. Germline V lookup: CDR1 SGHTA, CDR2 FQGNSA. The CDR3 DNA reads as TGTGCCAGCAGCTTAGCTCGGGGATTCTATGGCTACACCTTC. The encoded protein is CASSLARGFYGYTF.

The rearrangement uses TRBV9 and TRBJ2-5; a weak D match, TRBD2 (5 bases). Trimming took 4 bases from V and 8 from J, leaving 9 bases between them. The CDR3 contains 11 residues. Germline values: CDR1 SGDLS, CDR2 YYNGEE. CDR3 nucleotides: TGTGCCAGCAGCAACGGAGGTACCCAGTACTTC. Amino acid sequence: CASSNGGTQYF.

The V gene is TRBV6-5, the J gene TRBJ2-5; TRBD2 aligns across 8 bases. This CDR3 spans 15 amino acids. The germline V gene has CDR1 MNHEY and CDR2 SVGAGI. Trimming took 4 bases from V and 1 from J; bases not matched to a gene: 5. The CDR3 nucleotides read TGTGCCAGCAGTTTTAGCGGGACGGTCCAAGAGACCCAGTACTTC. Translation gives CASSFSGTVQETQYF.

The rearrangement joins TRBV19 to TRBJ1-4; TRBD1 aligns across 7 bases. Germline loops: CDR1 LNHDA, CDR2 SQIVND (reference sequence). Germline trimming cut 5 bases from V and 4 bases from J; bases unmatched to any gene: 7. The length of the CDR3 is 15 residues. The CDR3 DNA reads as TGTGCCAGTAGTCGGTGGACAGGCATTAATGAAAAACTGTTTTTT. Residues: CASSRWTGINEKLFF.

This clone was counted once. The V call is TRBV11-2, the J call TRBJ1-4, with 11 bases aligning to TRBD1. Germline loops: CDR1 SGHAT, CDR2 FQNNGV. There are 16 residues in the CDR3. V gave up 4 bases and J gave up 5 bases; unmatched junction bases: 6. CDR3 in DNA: TGTGCCAGCAGCTACCGGGACAGGGGGTTCAATGAAAAACTGTTTTTT. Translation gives CASSYRDRGFNEKLFF.

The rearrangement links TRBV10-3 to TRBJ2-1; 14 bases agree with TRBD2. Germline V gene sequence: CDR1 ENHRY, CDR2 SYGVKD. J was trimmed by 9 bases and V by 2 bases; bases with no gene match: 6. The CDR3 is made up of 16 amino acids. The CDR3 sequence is CAISERGLAGVGEQFF. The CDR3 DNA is TGTGCCATCAGTGAGAGGGGACTAGCGGGGGTGGGTGAGCAGTTCTTC.

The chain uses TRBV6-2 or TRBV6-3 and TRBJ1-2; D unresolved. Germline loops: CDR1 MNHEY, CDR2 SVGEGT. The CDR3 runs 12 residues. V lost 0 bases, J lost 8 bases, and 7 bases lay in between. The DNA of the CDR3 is TGTGCCAGCAGTTACTCCCTTGGCGGCTACACCTTC. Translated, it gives CASSYSLGGYTF.

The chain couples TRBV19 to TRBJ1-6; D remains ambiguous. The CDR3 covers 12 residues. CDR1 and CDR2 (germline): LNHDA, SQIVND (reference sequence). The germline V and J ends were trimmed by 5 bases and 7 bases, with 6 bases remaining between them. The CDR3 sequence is CASSDKNSPLHF. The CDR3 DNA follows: TGTGCCAGTAGTGACAAGAATTCACCCCTCCACTTT.

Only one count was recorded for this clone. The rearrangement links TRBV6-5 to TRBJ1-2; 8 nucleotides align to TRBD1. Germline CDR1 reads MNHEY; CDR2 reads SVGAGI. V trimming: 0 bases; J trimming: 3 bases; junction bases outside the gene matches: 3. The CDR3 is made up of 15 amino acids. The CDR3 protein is CASSYSLTGDYGYTF. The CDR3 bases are TGTGCCAGCAGTTACTCCCTGACAGGGGACTATGGCTACACCTTC.

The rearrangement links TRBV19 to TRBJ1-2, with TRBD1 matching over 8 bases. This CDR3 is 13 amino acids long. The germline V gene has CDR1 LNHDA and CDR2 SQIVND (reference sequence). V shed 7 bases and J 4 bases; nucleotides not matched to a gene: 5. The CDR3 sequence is CASKTGGIYGYTF. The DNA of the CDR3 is TGTGCCAGTAAAACAGGGGGAATCTATGGCTACACCTTC.

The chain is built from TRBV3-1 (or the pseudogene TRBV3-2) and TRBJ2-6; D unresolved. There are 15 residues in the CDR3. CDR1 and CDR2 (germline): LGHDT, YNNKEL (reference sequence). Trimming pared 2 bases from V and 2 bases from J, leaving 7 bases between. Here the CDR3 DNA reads TGTGCCAGCAGCCAATTAGTTGCTGGGGCCAACGTCCTGACTTTC. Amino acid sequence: CASSQLVAGANVLTF.

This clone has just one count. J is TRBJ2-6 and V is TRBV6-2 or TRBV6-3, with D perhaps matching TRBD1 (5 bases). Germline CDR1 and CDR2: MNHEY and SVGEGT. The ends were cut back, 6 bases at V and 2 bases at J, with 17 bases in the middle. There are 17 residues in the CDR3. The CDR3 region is CASSRPQGGPGANVLTF. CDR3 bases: TGTGCCAGCAGCCGGCCGCAGGGTGGGCCTGGGGCCAACGTCCTGACTTTC.

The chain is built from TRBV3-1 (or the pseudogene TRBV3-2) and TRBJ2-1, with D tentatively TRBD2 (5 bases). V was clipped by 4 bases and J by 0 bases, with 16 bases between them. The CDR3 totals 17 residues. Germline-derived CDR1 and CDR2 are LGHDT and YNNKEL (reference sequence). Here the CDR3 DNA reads TGTGCCAGCAGCCTCCGGACTCCCCCCCTCTCCTACAATGAGCAGTTCTTC. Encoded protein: CASSLRTPPLSYNEQFF.

CDR3 region: CASSLMTGISNQPQHF. The DNA for the CDR3 is TGCGCCAGCAGCCTTATGACAGGGATAAGCAATCAGCCCCAGCATTTT. The chain uses TRBV4-1 and TRBJ1-5; 7 nucleotides line up with TRBD1. The CDR3 is 16 amino acids. Unmatched junction bases numbered 7, after V lost 4 bases and J lost 1 base. Germline CDR1 MGHRA, CDR2 YSYEKL.

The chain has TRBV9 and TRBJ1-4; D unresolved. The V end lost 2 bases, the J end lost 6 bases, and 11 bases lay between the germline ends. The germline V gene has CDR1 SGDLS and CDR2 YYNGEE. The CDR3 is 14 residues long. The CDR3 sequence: CASSVLSADEKLFF. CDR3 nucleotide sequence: TGTGCCAGCAGCGTTCTCTCTGCGGATGAAAAACTGTTTTTT.

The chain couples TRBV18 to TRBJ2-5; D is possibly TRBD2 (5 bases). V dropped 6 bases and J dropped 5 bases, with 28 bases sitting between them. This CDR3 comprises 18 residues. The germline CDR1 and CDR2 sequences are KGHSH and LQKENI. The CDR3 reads CASSPYARAKDSGETQYF. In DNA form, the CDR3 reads TGTGCCAGCTCCCCTTACGCTCGGGCTAAAGATTCGGGGGAGACCCAGTACTTC.

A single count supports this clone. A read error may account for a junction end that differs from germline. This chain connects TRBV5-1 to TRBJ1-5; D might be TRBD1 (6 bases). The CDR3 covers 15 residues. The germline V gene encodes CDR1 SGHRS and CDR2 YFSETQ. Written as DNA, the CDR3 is TGCGCCCGCAGCTGGGCCGGGGGGGGCGGACAGCCCCAGCATTTT. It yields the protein CARSWAGGGGQPQHF.

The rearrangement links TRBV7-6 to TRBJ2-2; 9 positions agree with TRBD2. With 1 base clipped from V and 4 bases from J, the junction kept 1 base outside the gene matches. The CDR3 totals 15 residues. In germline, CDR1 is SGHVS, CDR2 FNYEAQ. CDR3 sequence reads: CASSLETSGTGELFF. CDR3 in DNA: TGTGCCAGCAGCTTAGAGACTAGCGGCACCGGGGAGCTGTTTTTT.

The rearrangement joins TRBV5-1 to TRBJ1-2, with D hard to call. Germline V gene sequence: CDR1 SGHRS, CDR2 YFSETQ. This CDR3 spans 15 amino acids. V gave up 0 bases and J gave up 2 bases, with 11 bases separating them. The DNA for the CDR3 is TGCGCCAGCAGCTTGGCCTTGACATCCAACTATGGCTACACCTTC. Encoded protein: CASSLALTSNYGYTF. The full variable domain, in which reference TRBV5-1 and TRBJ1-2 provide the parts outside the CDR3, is KAGVTQTPRYLIKTRGQQVTLSCSPISGHRSVSWYQQTPGQGLQFLFEYFSETQRNKGNFPGRFSGRQFSNSRSEMNVSTLELGDSALYLCASSLALTSNYGYTFGSGTRLTVV.

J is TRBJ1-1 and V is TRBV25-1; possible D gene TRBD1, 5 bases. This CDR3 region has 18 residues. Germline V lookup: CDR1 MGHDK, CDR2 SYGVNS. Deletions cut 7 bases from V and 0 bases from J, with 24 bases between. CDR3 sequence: CASTESSYRRLMNTEAFF. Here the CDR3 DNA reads TGTGCCAGCACCGAAAGTTCGTACAGGCGTCTCATGAACACTGAAGCTTTCTTT.

The CDR3 sequence is CASNQDRAGNSPLHF. The CDR3 nucleotides are TGTGCCAGCAATCAGGACAGGGCAGGGAATTCACCCCTCCACTTT. The rearrangement links TRBV27 to TRBJ1-6, with 8 bases identical to TRBD1. Germline trimming cut 7 bases from V and 7 bases from J; bases unmatched to any gene: 9. The CDR3 sequence is 15 residues long. Germline V gene data show CDR1 as MNHEY and CDR2 as SMNVEV (reference sequence).

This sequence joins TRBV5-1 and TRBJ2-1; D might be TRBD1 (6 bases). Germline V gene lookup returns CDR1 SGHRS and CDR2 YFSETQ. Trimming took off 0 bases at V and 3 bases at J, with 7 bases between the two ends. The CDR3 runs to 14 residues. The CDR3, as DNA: TGCGCCAGCAGCTTGGCAGGGGTCTACAATGAGCAGTTCTTC. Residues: CASSLAGVYNEQFF.

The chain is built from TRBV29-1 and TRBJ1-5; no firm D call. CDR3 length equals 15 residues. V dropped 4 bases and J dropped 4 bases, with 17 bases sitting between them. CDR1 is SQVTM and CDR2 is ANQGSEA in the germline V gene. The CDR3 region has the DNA TGCAGCGTTGTGTACGGGCCCTCGGGAAATCAGCCCCAGCATTTT. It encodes CSVVYGPSGNQPQHF.

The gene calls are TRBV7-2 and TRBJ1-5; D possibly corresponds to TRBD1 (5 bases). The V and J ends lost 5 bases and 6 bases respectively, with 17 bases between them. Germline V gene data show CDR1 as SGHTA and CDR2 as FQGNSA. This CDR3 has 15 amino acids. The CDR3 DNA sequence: TGTGCCAGCAGCACCCGGGGAGGGGAGGCTCAGCCCCAGCATTTT. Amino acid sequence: CASSTRGGEAQPQHF.